What follows is one T cell receptor (beta chain) and its context. The CDR3 totals 13 residues. V gave up 5 bases and J gave up 5 bases, with 12 bases separating them. Construction of the TCRbeta library involved unique molecular identifiers. TCRdb reanalysed the PCR reads using MiXCR and keeps one entry per CDR3 protein. The table shows approximately 400,000 distinct CDR3 sequences, with 11% occurring only once. These data belong to a study of T-cell reconstitution after alpha-beta-depleted transplantation in children. This chain joins TRBV12-3 or TRBV12-4 and TRBJ1-1; D not resolved. The sample here was PBMCs from the stem cell graft donor, taken from the stem cell graft. This receptor was obtained from a human donor who donated a stem cell graft to a child with acute myeloid leukemia. DNA of the CDR3: TGTGCCAGCAGTATGACCTCGGGAACTGAAGCTTTCTTT. The encoded protein is CASSMTSGTEAFF.